This T cell receptor beta chain was retrieved from a study of T-cell memory formation after mild COVID-19. As concerns this clonotype: Its antigen is unidentified.

TCRalpha and TCRbeta libraries used 5'RACE with constant-segment primers and UMIs. A single record per CDR3 protein comes from TCRdb applying MiXCR to the 5' RACE reads. The table has about 290,000 distinct CDR3 sequences, roughly 15% seen once. General study points: Later expanders leaned CD4+, whereas clones that contracted between day 15 and 85 were balanced CD4/CD8. There was no confirmation that second-wave clones peaking on day 37 were SARS-CoV-2 specific. Pre-infection memory held some responding clones, suggesting pre-existing cross-reactive T cells responded.

Sequences were obtained from PBMCs or a T cell subset sorted from them (not recorded which). This receptor was identified in a man between 18 and 29 years old who had mild COVID-19 (a few samples of this study predate the infection). Cell type and time point are not known.

The CDR3 sequence: CASKTGRADEKLFF. CDR3 coding DNA: TGTGCCAGTAAGACAGGGAGGGCGGATGAAAAACTGTTTTTT. The chain employs TRBV19 and TRBJ1-4; TRBD1 aligns across 7 bases. V shed 7 bases, J shed 6 bases, and the junction held 8 bases outside the gene matches. Germline CDR1 LNHDA, CDR2 SQIVND (reference sequence). The CDR3 covers 14 residues.